The next 20 T cell receptor beta chains were all read from a single sample in a study of T cell repertoires in cytomegalovirus infection. TCRdb processed the reads anew with MiXCR; each CDR3 protein has one entry. The profile shows roughly 630,000 distinct CDR3 sequences, roughly a quarter of them singletons. The material sequenced was CD8+ T cells from PBMCs. These receptors came from a human donor in good health (CMV status not recorded). Some clones in this sample may be carry-over from other donors' samples.

The V call is TRBV2, the J call TRBJ1-1; D remains ambiguous. Trimming left V 6 bases short and J 6 bases short, with 20 bases between. CDR3 size: 15 residues. In germline, CDR1 is SNHLY, CDR2 FYNNEI. The CDR3 loop reads CASSDITEPSAEAFF. The CDR3 DNA sequence: TGTGCCAGCAGCGATATCACAGAGCCCTCCGCTGAAGCTTTCTTT.

Concerning this clonotype: Relative to the germline gene, one junction end is altered; a read error may explain this. The V call is TRBV20-1, the J call TRBJ2-1; 8 bases fit TRBD1. Looked up from germline, CDR1 is DFQATT and CDR2 is SNEGSKA (reference sequence). This CDR3 has 15 residues. CDR3 sequence: CSAGEADRVYNEQFF. CDR3 in DNA: TGCAGTGCTGGAGAAGCGGACAGGGTTTACAATGAGCAGTTCTTC.

This chain joins TRBV2 and TRBJ1-4, with a tentative D call TRBD1 (6 bases). Per the germline V gene, CDR1 is SNHLY and CDR2 is FYNNEI. The V gene lost 3 bases and the J gene lost 7 bases, with 15 bases spanning the gap. This CDR3 spans 15 amino acids. CDR3 loop: CASSDIQQGGEKLFF. CDR3 DNA: TGTGCCAGCAGTGATATCCAACAGGGCGGTGAAAAACTGTTTTTT.

The J gene is TRBJ2-1, the V gene TRBV20-1, with 11 positions matching TRBD2. The CDR3 consists of 15 residues. Losses at the gene ends were 3 bases for V and 8 bases for J; bases not matched to a gene: 9. CDR1 DFQATT and CDR2 SNEGSKA come from the germline V gene (reference sequence). The CDR3 is CSARGLADLIHEQFF. CDR3 DNA sequence: TGCAGTGCTAGGGGACTAGCGGATCTCATCCATGAGCAGTTCTTC.

A remark on this clonotype: Its ends do not fully match the called genes, so a read error is possible. The rearrangement links TRBV5-5 to TRBJ1-5; D is ambiguous. The CDR3 is made up of 14 amino acids. Germline V gives CDR1 SGHKS, CDR2 YYEKEE (reference sequence). CDR3 protein: CTSSLSTYDQPQHF. The CDR3, as DNA: TGTACCAGCAGCTTGAGCACCTACGATCAGCCCCAGCATTTT.

This clonotype was seen many times. The genes are TRBV7-8 and TRBJ1-5, with D hard to call. Trimming pared 0 bases from V and 7 bases from J, leaving 13 bases between. Per germline, CDR1 SGHVS and CDR2 FQNEAQ. There are 15 residues in the CDR3. Here the CDR3 reads CASSLAGIEEQPQHF. The DNA for the CDR3 is TGTGCCAGCAGCTTAGCCGGGATTGAGGAACAGCCCCAGCATTTT.

This clonotype was observed many times. The chain employs TRBV27 and TRBJ1-1, with unresolved D. CDR1 is MNHEY, CDR2 SMNVEV, per germline (reference sequence). V lost 3 bases to trimming and J lost 0 bases, with 8 bases between them. The CDR3 covers 14 residues. The CDR3 here is CASSFQSMNTEAFF. Here the CDR3 DNA reads TGTGCCAGCAGTTTTCAGAGCATGAACACTGAAGCTTTCTTT.

The J gene is TRBJ2-5, the V gene TRBV20-1; no definite D call. V was cut by 3 bases and J by 7 bases, with 6 bases left in between. The germline CDR1 and CDR2 sequences are DFQATT and SNEGSKA (reference sequence). The CDR3 sequence is 10 residues long. Here the CDR3 DNA reads TGCAGTGCTAGTGTTAGGACCCAGTACTTC. It specifies CSASVRTQYF.

This clonotype was counted many times. The chain carries TRBV11-2 and TRBJ1-1; perhaps TRBD1 as D (5 bases). CDR3 length equals 15 residues. CDR1 is SGHAT and CDR2 is FQNNGV in the germline V gene. Trimming took off 2 bases at V and 3 bases at J, with 13 bases between the two ends. The CDR3 DNA follows: TGTGCCAGCAGCTTAAAGGAGGGGATCGACACTGAAGCTTTCTTT. Residues: CASSLKEGIDTEAFF.

V usage is TRBV25-1 and J usage is TRBJ2-7; 15 bases line up with TRBD2. Germline-derived CDR1 and CDR2 are MGHDK and SYGVNS. J was trimmed by 1 base and V by 9 bases; bases with no gene match: 16. The CDR3 sequence is 19 residues long. CDR3 residues: CARHGGTSGGFVFSYEQYF. The DNA of the CDR3 is TGTGCCAGGCACGGGGGGACTAGCGGGGGGTTCGTGTTTTCCTACGAGCAGTACTTC.

This clonotype was observed at least ten times. The chain carries TRBV7-8 and TRBJ2-1, with D possibly being TRBD2 (6 bases). The CDR3 is 16 residues long. The germline gives CDR1 SGHVS, CDR2 FQNEAQ. V gave up 6 bases and J gave up 0 bases, with 15 bases separating them. The CDR3 DNA follows: TGTGCCAGCAGGTCTCCGGCGGGGAGCTCCTACAATGAGCAGTTCTTC. Translation gives CASRSPAGSSYNEQFF.

Comments on this clonotype: A much larger clone lies one base from this, so it may be a read error. V is TRBV7-2 and J is TRBJ1-2, with D perhaps TRBD1 (6 bases). The germline CDR1 and CDR2 sequences are SGHTA and FQGNSA. V gave up 2 bases and J gave up 4 bases, with 17 bases separating them. The CDR3 is made up of 16 amino acids. CDR3 nucleotides: TGTGCCAGCAGCTTATTTCCCCAGGACAGCATCTATGGCTACACCTTC. Translated: CASSLFPQDSIYGYTF. The variable domain in full, with the rest retrieved from reference TRBV7-2 and TRBJ1-2, is GAGVSQSPSNKVTEKGKDVELRCDPISGHTALYWYRQSLGQGLEFLIYFQGNSAPDKSGLPSDRFSAERTGGSVSTLTIQRTQQEDSAVYLCASSLFPQDSIYGYTFGSGTRLTVV.

This clonotype has a handful of counts. The rearrangement links TRBV7-3 to TRBJ2-1; TRBD2 agrees at 9 bases. Germline lookup yields CDR1 SGHTA and CDR2 FQGTGA. The CDR3 contains 14 residues. The ends lost 5 bases at V and 9 bases at J; junction bases unmatched: 8. CDR3 sequence reads: CASSQSGGLIEQFF. The CDR3 DNA is TGTGCCAGCAGCCAGAGCGGGGGGCTCATTGAGCAGTTCTTC.

The rearrangement links TRBV12-3 or TRBV12-4 to TRBJ2-3; D remains ambiguous. This CDR3 has 13 residues. Trimming removed 1 base from V and 4 bases from J, with 6 bases in between. DNA for the CDR3: TGTGCCAGCAGTTTAGTTTGGGCAGATACGCAGTATTTT. It yields the protein CASSLVWADTQYF.

This clonotype has more than one count but fewer than ten. CDR3 DNA: TGTGCCAGCAGCTCCGGGATCCCAGACCCCAACATTCAGTACTTC. Its translation: CASSSGIPDPNIQYF. This chain joins TRBV5-5 and TRBJ2-4; D possibly corresponds to TRBD2 (5 bases). V gave up 3 bases and J gave up 7 bases, with 17 bases separating them. The CDR3 spans 15 residues. Germline-derived CDR1 and CDR2 are SGHKS and YYEKEE (reference sequence).

There are a few counts of this clonotype. J is TRBJ2-3 and V is TRBV7-9; D not resolved. V lost 5 bases and J 6 bases, leaving 6 bases between the germline ends. Germline loops: CDR1 SEHNR, CDR2 FQNEAQ (reference sequence). This CDR3 spans 11 amino acids. CDR3 amino acids: CASSAADTQYF. The DNA for the CDR3 is TGTGCCAGCAGCGCCGCTGATACGCAGTATTTT. Drawing the rest from reference TRBV7-9 and TRBJ2-3, the complete variable domain is DTGVSQNPRHKITKRGQNVTFRCDPISEHNRLYWYRQTLGQGPEFLTYFQNEAQLEKSRLLSDRFSAERPKGSFSTLEIQRTEQGDSAMYLCASSAADTQYFGPGTRLTVL.

This clonotype showed up many times. This chain joins TRBV7-9 and TRBJ1-1; D uncertain. The CDR3 has 17 amino acids. V shed 5 bases and J shed 8 bases, with 27 bases lying between them. Germline V CDR1 and CDR2: SEHNR, FQNEAQ (reference sequence). The CDR3 region is CASSAESTILTTSEAFF. DNA of the CDR3: TGTGCCAGCAGCGCGGAGTCCACCATTCTCACGACGTCGGAAGCTTTCTTT. The full variable domain, completed using reference TRBV7-9 and TRBJ1-1, is DTGVSQNPRHKITKRGQNVTFRCDPISEHNRLYWYRQTLGQGPEFLTYFQNEAQLEKSRLLSDRFSAERPKGSFSTLEIQRTEQGDSAMYLCASSAESTILTTSEAFFGQGTRLTVV.

The chain is built from TRBV28 and TRBJ1-1; D ambiguous. CDR1 and CDR2 (germline): MDHEN, SYDVKM. The CDR3 length is 14 residues. V was shortened by 6 bases and J by 5 bases, with 16 bases between the two germline ends. The CDR3: CASSHPAETTEAFF. CDR3 nucleotides: TGTGCCAGCAGCCATCCGGCGGAGACGACTGAAGCTTTCTTT.

The V gene is TRBV15, the J gene TRBJ2-3; 8 bases fit TRBD2. Germline trimming cut 4 bases from V and 4 bases from J; bases unmatched to any gene: 22. Germline V gene data show CDR1 as LNHNV and CDR2 as YYDKDF (reference sequence). This CDR3 contains 20 residues. The CDR3 sequence is CATSIRGGVQGPSRADTQYF. For the CDR3, the DNA is TGTGCCACCAGCATCCGGGGGGGGGTCCAGGGGCCTTCTCGGGCAGATACGCAGTATTTT. Complete variable domain (other parts from reference TRBV15 and TRBJ2-3): DAMVIQNPRYQVTQFGKPVTLSCSQTLNHNVMYWYQQKSSQAPKLLFHYYDKDFNNEADTPDNFQSRRPNTSFCFLDIRSPGLGDTAMYLCATSIRGGVQGPSRADTQYFGPGTRLTVL.

This clonotype turned up a few times. V gene TRBV6-1 combines with J gene TRBJ2-4; 11 bases agree with TRBD1. The CDR3 has 14 residues. V lost 8 bases and J lost 7; bases outside the gene matches: 7. Germline V CDR1 and CDR2: MNHNS, SASEGT. The CDR3 nucleotides read TGTGCCAGCCGGGACAGGGGGAAAAAGAACATTCAGTACTTC. Translation: CASRDRGKKNIQYF.